A selection of T cell receptor beta chains follows, all from one sample in a study of T cell responses to AZD1222 COVID-19 vaccine. Data came from immunoSEQ multiplex PCR; TCRdb stores just in-frame clones and leaves some out. The sample has around 97,000 clones, over 80% seen once. The sequencing used peripheral blood, collected on day 0 of AZD1222 vaccination. All receptors derive from an adult in good health. CDR3s include the opening cysteine and the closing phenylalanine or tryptophan. The D gene is left open where the match is weak. Expanded clones get a size class; other rows say once, few or many, or leave the size out.

abundance	d_gene	v_gene	j_gene	CDR3aa	CDR3nt
.	TRBD1	TRBV28	TRBJ1-1	CANSRGRVTEAFF	TGTGCCAACTCCAGGGGGCGCGTGACTGAAGCTTTCTTT
.	TRBD2	TRBV7-7	TRBJ2-5	CASSLIAGGYQETQYF	TGTGCTAGCAGCTTAATAGCGGGAGGGTACCAAGAGACCCAGTACTTC
.	.	TRBV6-6	TRBJ2-7	CASSYLSAGPYEQYF	TGTGCCAGCAGTTACCTGAGTGCAGGACCCTACGAGCAGTACTTC
.	.	TRBV29-1	TRBJ2-5	CSVEKGARETQYF	TGCAGCGTTGAAAAAGGGGCGAGGGAGACCCAGTACTTC
.	.	TRBV6-1	TRBJ2-1	CASSDEGYNEQFF	TGTGCCAGCAGTGATGAGGGATACAATGAGCAGTTCTTC
.	TRBD1	TRBV10-3	TRBJ2-2	CAIRRVRGRTGELFF	TGTGCCATCAGGAGGGTCAGGGGGCGCACCGGGGAGCTGTTTTTT
.	.	TRBV6-4	TRBJ1-2	CASSDGDNYGYTF	TGTGCCAGCAGTGACGGGGACAACTATGGCTACACCTTC
.	.	TRBV6-5	TRBJ2-4	CASGSPQGPKNIQYF	TGTGCCAGCGGCTCCCCCCAGGGGCCTAAAAACATTCAGTACTTC
.	.	TRBV24-1	TRBJ1-1	CATSDPRTGTEAFF	TGTGCCACCAGTGATCCACGAACCGGTACCGAAGCTTTCTTT
.	.	TRBV10-3	TRBJ1-1	CAISESGTLNTEAFF	TGTGCCATCAGTGAGTCCGGGACCCTGAACACTGAAGCTTTCTTT
.	TRBD2	TRBV5-4	TRBJ2-7	CASMSSGGTYEQYF	TGTGCCAGCATGTCTAGCGGGGGAACCTACGAGCAGTACTTC
.	.	TRBV7-2	TRBJ2-1	CASSLDAPLVEQFF	TGTGCCAGCAGCTTAGATGCACCGCTGGTTGAGCAGTTCTTC
once	.	TRBV28	TRBJ1-1	CASRSPQGPLNTEAFF	TGTGCCAGCAGATCCCCACAGGGCCCCTTGAACACTGAAGCTTTCTTT
once	.	TRBV2	TRBJ2-5	CASSEFRGMGETQYF	TGTGCCAGCAGTGAATTTAGGGGGATGGGGGAGACCCAGTACTTC
.	TRBD1	TRBV29-1	TRBJ1-2	CSVANTDRGTYGYTF	TGCAGCGTTGCGAATACGGACAGGGGGACCTATGGCTACACCTTC
few	.	TRBV5-5	TRBJ1-5	CASSLVSTQQPQHF	TGTGCCAGCAGCTTGGTCAGTACCCAACAGCCCCAGCATTTT
few	.	TRBV5-6	TRBJ2-5	CASSRHHGHETQYF	TGTGCCAGCAGCAGACACCACGGCCACGAGACCCAGTACTTC
.	TRBD2	TRBV18	TRBJ2-7	CASSPTGNSGDLQDEQYF	TGTGCCAGCTCACCCACCGGGAATAGCGGGGACCTGCAGGACGAGCAGTACTTC
.	.	TRBV5-3	TRBJ1-3	CARSFATGKWGNTIYF	TGTGCCAGAAGCTTTGCCACAGGGAAATGGGGAAACACCATATATTTT
.	.	TRBV6-5	TRBJ1-1	CASRKGGNTEAFF	TGTGCCAGCAGGAAGGGGGGGAACACTGAAGCTTTCTTT
.	TRBD1	TRBV4-3	TRBJ1-4	CASKPSGTGLVNNEKLFF	TGCGCCAGCAAGCCCTCCGGGACAGGGTTGGTTAATAATGAAAAACTGTTTTTT
.	.	TRBV19	TRBJ1-3	CASQDGYPGNTIYF	TGTGCCAGTCAGGACGGCTACCCTGGAAACACCATATATTTT
few	.	TRBV7-9	TRBJ2-1	CASSLAVLNNEQFF	TGTGCCAGCAGCTTAGCGGTCCTTAACAATGAGCAGTTCTTC
.	.	TRBV7-9	TRBJ2-5	CASSFFGQETQYF	TGTGCCAGCAGCTTCTTCGGGCAAGAGACCCAGTACTTC
.	TRBD1	TRBV5-4	TRBJ1-6	CASSMTGSNSPLHF	TGTGCCAGCAGCATGACAGGGAGCAATTCACCCCTCCACTTT
few	.	TRBV27	TRBJ1-2	CASSLSGQFYGYTF	TGTGCCAGCAGTTTATCGGGGCAGTTCTATGGCTACACCTTC
.	.	TRBV7-2	TRBJ2-1	CASSSSGWEQFF	TGTGCCAGCAGCTCCTCAGGGTGGGAGCAGTTCTTC
.	TRBD1	TRBV4-3	TRBJ1-2	CASSQAETGQIYGYTF	TGCGCCAGCAGCCAGGCCGAGACAGGGCAAATCTATGGCTACACCTTC
once	.	TRBV3-1/TRBV3-2	TRBJ2-7	CASSLEGSIREQYF	TGTGCCAGCAGCCTTGAGGGGAGTATCCGGGAGCAGTACTTC
.	TRBD2	TRBV19	TRBJ2-1	CASSRTSGGAVYEQFF	TGTGCCAGTAGTAGGACTAGCGGGGGGGCTGTTTATGAGCAGTTCTTC
.	.	TRBV11-2	TRBJ1-4	CASSLFASLNEKLFF	TGTGCCAGCAGCTTATTTGCCAGTTTAAATGAAAAACTGTTTTTT
.	TRBD1	TRBV3-1/TRBV3-2	TRBJ2-3	CASSLRTGGVIDTQYF	TGTGCCAGCAGCCTCCGGACAGGGGGCGTGATAGATACGCAGTATTTT
.	.	TRBV7-3	TRBJ1-2	CASSNFPGLNYGYTF	TGTGCCAGCAGCAACTTCCCGGGCCTCAACTATGGCTACACCTTC
.	TRBD2	TRBV6-6	TRBJ2-3	CASSYSAGGPDTQYF	TGTGCCAGCAGTTACAGTGCGGGAGGGCCGGATACGCAGTATTTT
.	.	TRBV19	TRBJ1-1	CASRRPRGPGLNTEAFF	TGTGCCAGTAGGCGTCCCCGGGGGCCGGGCCTGAACACTGAAGCTTTCTTT
.	.	TRBV7-6	TRBJ1-5	CASSSTHSNQPQHF	TGTGCCAGCAGCTCCACTCATAGCAATCAGCCCCAGCATTTT
.	TRBD1	TRBV5-4	TRBJ2-6	CASIRQGSGANVLTF	TGTGCCAGCATCAGACAGGGCTCTGGGGCCAACGTCCTGACTTTC
.	.	TRBV7-6	TRBJ1-3	CASSGTDPGNTIYF	TGTGCCAGCAGCGGGACTGACCCCGGAAACACCATATATTTT
.	.	TRBV18	TRBJ1-5	CASSNVGSGNQPQHF	TGTGCCAGCTCAAACGTCGGGAGTGGCAATCAGCCCCAGCATTTT
.	.	TRBV18	TRBJ1-4	CASSPYIATNEKLFF	TGTGCCAGCTCACCGTATATTGCAACTAATGAAAAACTGTTTTTT
.	.	TRBV7-9	TRBJ2-7	CASSGTASYEQYF	TGTGCCAGCAGCGGGACCGCTTCCTACGAGCAGTACTTC
.	.	TRBV5-1	TRBJ2-7	CASSPDNTPYEQYF	TGCGCCAGCAGCCCGGACAATACCCCCTACGAGCAGTACTTC
.	.	TRBV6-2/TRBV6-3	TRBJ1-2	CASSYSGQGSGYTF	TGTGCCAGCAGTTACTCGGGGCAGGGTTCCGGCTACACCTTC
once	.	TRBV5-8	TRBJ1-2	CASSLGQRTNYGYTF	TGTGCCAGCAGCTTGGGACAGAGAACTAACTATGGCTACACCTTC
.	.	TRBV3-1/TRBV3-2	TRBJ1-5	CASSQGTGNQPQHF	TGTGCCAGCAGCCAAGGGACAGGCAATCAGCCCCAGCATTTT
once	.	TRBV19	TRBJ2-7	CASSLGLQVGEQYF	TGTGCCAGTAGTTTAGGGCTTCAAGTGGGCGAGCAGTACTTC